The clone carrying this T cell receptor beta chain was seen a handful of times. Its antigen is not known. MiXCR was run by TCRdb on the reads, yielding one entry per CDR3 protein. This table holds about 570,000 distinct CDR3 sequences, over 35% found once. This specimen belongs to a study of T cell repertoires in cytomegalovirus infection. Study-level information: Both recently identified HLA-C-restricted and well-studied HLA-B-restricted CMV epitopes were used in the study. Carrying CMV and the relevant HLA type showed in public TCR beta signatures. Study-wide findings and caveats: Ex vivo responses were dominated by HLA-C-restricted CMV-specific TCR beta clonotypes.

Trimming took off 6 bases at V and 7 bases at J, with 13 bases between the two ends. CDR1 is LNHDA, CDR2 SQIVND, per germline (reference sequence). CDR3 size: 13 residues. Sequences were derived from cultured PBMCs, sampled from culture after CMV antigen stimulation. The chain links TRBV19 to TRBJ1-5, with D perhaps matching TRBD1 (5 bases). The sequence derives from a human donor in good health (CMV status not recorded). Some clones in this sample may be carry-over from other donors' samples. In nucleotides, the CDR3 is TGTGCCAGTAGCCAAGGGGCCGCGCAGCCCCAGCATTTT. Protein sequence: CASSQGAAQPQHF.